These T cell receptor beta chains were read from a single sample in a study of cytomegalovirus exposure and HLA in healthy donors. Generated by immunoSEQ multiplex PCR, the TCRdb table keeps only in-frame clones and is missing some. The sample yields 130,000 to 150,000 clones, approximately 74% seen once. The sample taken for sequencing was PBMCs. These TCRs come from a man aged 18 to 35 in good health and CMV-seropositive. The CDR3 runs from the conserved cysteine through the conserved F or W. D genes are given only for firm matches. Expanded clones get a size class; other rows say once, few or many, or leave the size out.

j_call: TRBJ2-7; clone_size: NA; d_call: TRBD2; v_call: TRBV13; cdr3_aa: CASSLGIGASGTYEQYF; cdr3_nt: TGTGCCAGCAGCTTAGGGATAGGGGCTAGCGGAACCTACGAGCAGTACTTC
j_call: TRBJ2-7; clone_size: NA; d_call: TRBD1; v_call: TRBV28; cdr3_aa: CASSSLRQGAAQYF; cdr3_nt: TGTGCCAGCAGTTCCCTCCGACAGGGGGCCGCGCAGTACTTC
j_call: TRBJ1-2; clone_size: NA; d_call: TRBD1; v_call: TRBV6-5; cdr3_aa: CASTGTGGLKGGYTF; cdr3_nt: TGTGCCAGCACCGGGACAGGGGGCCTCAAAGGGGGCTACACCTTC
j_call: TRBJ1-4; clone_size: NA; d_call: NA; v_call: TRBV10-3; cdr3_aa: CAISAIGAATNEKLFF; cdr3_nt: TGTGCCATCAGTGCCATTGGAGCTGCAACTAATGAAAAACTGTTTTTT
j_call: TRBJ2-4; clone_size: few; d_call: NA; v_call: TRBV30; cdr3_aa: CACETPGGAKNIQYF; cdr3_nt: TGTGCCTGCGAAACGCCCGGGGGAGCCAAAAACATTCAGTACTTC
j_call: TRBJ1-2; clone_size: NA; d_call: NA; v_call: TRBV6-4; cdr3_aa: CASSSTGPPNYGYTF; cdr3_nt: TGTGCCAGCAGTTCTACAGGGCCTCCTAACTATGGCTACACCTTC
j_call: TRBJ2-7; clone_size: few; d_call: TRBD1; v_call: TRBV28; cdr3_aa: CASTETGWNEQYF; cdr3_nt: TGTGCCAGCACCGAGACAGGGTGGAACGAGCAGTACTTC
j_call: TRBJ1-3; clone_size: NA; d_call: NA; v_call: TRBV4-1; cdr3_aa: CASSQDTSQDPNTIYF; cdr3_nt: TGCGCCAGCAGCCAAGATACGTCGCAGGATCCTAACACCATATATTTT
j_call: TRBJ2-7; clone_size: NA; d_call: TRBD2; v_call: TRBV4-2; cdr3_aa: CASSPPGLAGESSYEQYF; cdr3_nt: TGTGCCAGCAGCCCGCCCGGACTAGCGGGTGAGAGCTCCTACGAGCAGTACTTC
j_call: TRBJ2-7; clone_size: once; d_call: TRBD1; v_call: TRBV14; cdr3_aa: CASSQVVGGFGEQYF; cdr3_nt: TGTGCCAGCAGCCAAGTAGTAGGGGGCTTCGGCGAGCAGTACTTC
j_call: TRBJ2-1; clone_size: few; d_call: TRBD2; v_call: TRBV7-6; cdr3_aa: CASSGGTSGYNEQFF; cdr3_nt: TGTGCCAGCAGCGGGGGGACTAGCGGATACAATGAGCAGTTCTTC
j_call: TRBJ2-2; clone_size: NA; d_call: NA; v_call: TRBV29-1; cdr3_aa: CSVVKGGITGELFF; cdr3_nt: TGCAGCGTTGTAAAAGGAGGAATCACCGGGGAGCTGTTTTTT